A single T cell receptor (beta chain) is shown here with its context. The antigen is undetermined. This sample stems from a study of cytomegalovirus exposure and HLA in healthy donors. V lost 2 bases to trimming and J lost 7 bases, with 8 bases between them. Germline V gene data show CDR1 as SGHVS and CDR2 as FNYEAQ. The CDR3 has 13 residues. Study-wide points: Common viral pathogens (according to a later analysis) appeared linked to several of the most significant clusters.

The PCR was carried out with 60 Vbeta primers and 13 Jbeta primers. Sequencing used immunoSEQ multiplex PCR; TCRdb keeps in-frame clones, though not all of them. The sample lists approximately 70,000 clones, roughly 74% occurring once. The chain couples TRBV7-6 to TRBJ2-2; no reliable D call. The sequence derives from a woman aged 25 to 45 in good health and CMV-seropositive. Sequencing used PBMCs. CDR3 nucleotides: TGTGCCAGCAGCTTAAGTCGGGTCGGGGAGCTGTTTTTT. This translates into CASSLSRVGELFF. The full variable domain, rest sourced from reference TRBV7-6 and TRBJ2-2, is GAGVSQSPRYKVTKRGQDVALRCDPISGHVSLYWYRQALGQGPEFLTYFNYEAQQDKSGLPNDRFSAERPEGSISTLTIQRTEQRDSAMYRCASSLSRVGELFFGEGSRLTVL.